These 3 T cell receptor beta chains originate from one sample sequenced in a study of cytomegalovirus exposure and HLA in healthy donors. The PCR made use of 60 Vbeta and 13 Jbeta primers. Sequencing used immunoSEQ multiplex PCR; TCRdb keeps in-frame clones, though not all of them. The sample yields fewer than 200,000 clones, approximately 79% seen once. The sequencing sample was made of PBMCs. Receptors originate from a man between 40 and 49 years old in good health and CMV-seronegative.

The rearrangement joins TRBV2 to TRBJ2-7, with 7 positions matching TRBD1. The CDR3 length is 15 residues. Germline V gives CDR1 SNHLY, CDR2 FYNNEI. J lost 3 bases, V lost 6 bases, and 11 bases had no gene match. This chain's CDR3 is CASRETGTANYEQYF. The CDR3 DNA reads as TGTGCCAGCAGAGAGACCGGGACAGCCAACTACGAGCAGTACTTC.

The chain employs TRBV25-1 and TRBJ2-7, with 9 bases fitting TRBD1. Trimming cost V 8 bases and J 4 bases; bases outside gene matches: 12. Per the germline V gene, CDR1 is MGHDK and CDR2 is SYGVNS. This CDR3 contains 15 residues. The CDR3 is CASYQKQGALYEQYF. The CDR3 region has the DNA TGTGCCAGCTACCAAAAACAGGGGGCTTTGTACGAGCAGTACTTC.

The J gene is TRBJ2-1, the V gene TRBV6-4; 10 bases are a match to TRBD2. Germline CDR1 reads MRHNA; CDR2 reads SNTAGT. CDR3 length: 15 residues. The V and J ends lost 2 bases and 7 bases, in that order; junction bases with no gene match: 5. The CDR3 DNA is TGTGCCAGCAGTGACGGGGCTAGCGGGAGAAATGAGCAGTTCTTC. Translated: CASSDGASGRNEQFF.